This T cell receptor (beta chain) was sequenced in a study of memory CD4+ T cells and cytomegalovirus serostatus. The sort gate was single viable CD3+CD4+CD8-CD45RO+ cells for memory CD4+ T cells. Profiled with immunoSEQ multiplex PCR; TCRdb holds only in-frame clones, not every one. The sample has tens of thousands of clones, 75% seen once. On this clone itself: What it binds is unknown.

Study results and caveats: Of more than 150 reported CMV TCRbeta sequences, roughly 70 were found in memory CD4+ repertoires.

With 4 bases removed from V and 9 bases from J, the gap between germline ends came to 7 bases. This CDR3 has 11 amino acids. The V gene's germline CDR1 is SNHLY and CDR2 FYNNEI. Sequenced sample: memory CD4+ T cells from blood. The sequence came from an adult in good health and CMV-seronegative. The chain has TRBV2 and TRBJ2-1; D remains unclear. The CDR3 spells CASSVIAEQFF. In DNA, the CDR3 is TGTGCCAGCAGTGTAATCGCTGAGCAGTTCTTC.